A single sample gave rise to the 17 T cell receptor beta chains below, sequenced in a study of blood T cell repertoires in COVID-19 (dated by TCRdb to the early 2020s). The protocol used for the library was the immunoSEQ multiplex PCR assay. In its TCRdb copy, this immuneACCESS table keeps in-frame sequences only and misses some clones. Where compared with another copy, unresolved V genes explain less than half of these, and the others have no known cause. A total of a few hundred thousand clones appear in this sample, around 90% of them only once. The ten largest clones capture 3% to 3.5% of the sample. The source material was peripheral blood. The receptor set was obtained from a man aged 18 to 30 with active or convalescent COVID-19.

The V and J genes are TRBV7-6 and TRBJ2-7; 8 bases are a match to TRBD2. With 2 bases clipped from V and 2 bases from J, the junction kept 5 bases outside the gene matches. The CDR3 covers 15 residues. The germline gives CDR1 SGHVS, CDR2 FNYEAQ. The CDR3 spells CASSLSVAGTYEQYF. The CDR3 nucleotides are TGTGCCAGCAGCTTATCGGTAGCGGGAACCTACGAGCAGTACTTC. Filled out from reference TRBV7-6 and TRBJ2-7, the complete variable domain reads GAGVSQSPRYKVTKRGQDVALRCDPISGHVSLYWYRQALGQGPEFLTYFNYEAQQDKSGLPNDRFSAERPEGSISTLTIQRTEQRDSAMYRCASSLSVAGTYEQYFGPGTRLTVT.

The chain joins TRBV7-9 to TRBJ1-2; the match to TRBD1 covers 7 bases. Germline V lookup: CDR1 SEHNR, CDR2 FQNEAQ (reference sequence). V lost 1 base and J lost 3; bases outside the gene matches: 8. The CDR3 has 16 residues. The CDR3 reads CASSLGGTGTDYGYTF. The DNA for the CDR3 is TGTGCCAGCAGCTTAGGTGGCACCGGGACAGACTATGGCTACACCTTC.

The gene calls are TRBV10-3 and TRBJ2-2; a weak D match, TRBD1 (6 bases). Germline CDR1 and CDR2: ENHRY and SYGVKD. Trimming took 5 bases from V and 0 from J, leaving 10 bases between them. The CDR3 covers 15 residues. CDR3 residues: CAISIGTPNTGELFF. DNA of the CDR3: TGTGCCATCAGTATCGGGACACCGAACACCGGGGAGCTGTTTTTT.

The V call is TRBV7-9, the J call TRBJ1-1; D not certain. CDR1 and CDR2 from the germline V gene are SEHNR and FQNEAQ (reference sequence). The CDR3 runs 14 residues. The V gene lost 5 bases and the J gene lost 9 bases, with 19 bases spanning the gap. The CDR3 DNA sequence: TGTGCCAGCAGCCCAACGTCCAGGATGGTGAAAGCTTTCTTT. Translation gives CASSPTSRMVKAFF.

The chain employs TRBV12-3 or TRBV12-4 and TRBJ1-1; a possible D gene is TRBD1 (6 bases). V dropped 6 bases and J dropped 13 bases, with 21 bases sitting between them. This CDR3 contains 13 residues. CDR3 sequence (DNA): TGTGCCAGCAGATCCACAGGGCCCCGGGCTTTTTTCTTT. Translation: CASRSTGPRAFFF.

A note on this clone: Other DNA sequences in the sample encode the same CDR3. The chain employs TRBV5-1 and TRBJ1-1; D is perhaps TRBD1 (5 bases). V lost 2 bases and J 1 base, leaving 6 bases between the germline ends. This CDR3 has 13 amino acids. Germline assignment: CDR1 SGHRS and CDR2 YFSETQ. CDR3 sequence reads: CASSFQGNTEAFF. Written as DNA, the CDR3 is TGCGCCAGCAGCTTTCAGGGGAACACTGAAGCTTTCTTT.

The genes are TRBV5-4 and TRBJ1-1; D not resolved. This CDR3 spans 13 amino acids. Germline lookup yields CDR1 SGHNT and CDR2 YYREEE (reference sequence). V shed 4 bases and J shed 3 bases, with 10 bases lying between them. CDR3 in amino acids: CASSPGVDTEAFF. The CDR3 DNA is TGTGCCAGCAGCCCCGGGGTTGACACTGAAGCTTTCTTT.

The J gene is TRBJ2-3, the V gene TRBV28; no reliable D call. The germline V gene has CDR1 MDHEN and CDR2 SYDVKM. The CDR3 runs 12 residues. Trimming removed 6 bases at V and 0 bases at J, with 4 bases between. This CDR3 reads CASSPSTDTQYF. The CDR3 DNA reads as TGTGCCAGCAGCCCAAGCACAGATACGCAGTATTTT.

This clone was seen more than once but under ten times. This chain links TRBV18 with TRBJ2-5; D gene ambiguous. V lost 3 bases and J 2 bases, leaving 4 bases between the germline ends. Per germline, CDR1 KGHSH and CDR2 LQKENI. The CDR3 consists of 12 residues. Here the CDR3 DNA reads TGTGCCAGCTCACCCCAACAAGAGACCCAGTACTTC. Translated: CASSPQQETQYF.

The rearrangement joins TRBV9 to TRBJ2-7; D gene uncertain. The CDR3 extends over 12 amino acids. The germline V and J ends were trimmed by 7 bases and 4 bases, with 12 bases remaining between them. The germline V gene encodes CDR1 SGDLS and CDR2 YYNGEE. DNA of the CDR3: TGTGCCAGCGCTGGAGATTCTTACGAGCAGTACTTC. It yields the protein CASAGDSYEQYF.

The genes are TRBV11-3 and TRBJ2-7, with 10 nucleotides matching TRBD1. The V gene end was trimmed by 5 bases and the J gene end by 2 bases; junction bases not matched to a gene: 3. CDR3 length: 14 residues. Looked up from germline, CDR1 is SGHNT and CDR2 is YENEEA. The CDR3 nucleotides are TGTGCCAGCAGCGACGGGACAGGGGCCTACGAGCAGTACTTC. Amino acid sequence: CASSDGTGAYEQYF.

The chain combines TRBV5-6 with TRBJ2-1; TRBD1 matches 9 bases. Germline trimming cut 5 bases from V and 9 bases from J; bases unmatched to any gene: 9. This CDR3 region has 14 residues. The V gene's germline CDR1 is SGHDT and CDR2 YYEEEE. The CDR3, as DNA: TGTGCCAGCAGGTCTCCGGGACAGGGCACTGAGCAGTTCTTC. Translated, it gives CASRSPGQGTEQFF. The full variable domain, completed using reference TRBV5-6 and TRBJ2-1, is DAGVTQSPTHLIKTRGQQVTLRCSPKSGHDTVSWYQQALGQGPQFIFQYYEEEERQRGNFPDRFSGHQFPNYSSELNVNALLLGDSALYLCASRSPGQGTEQFFGPGTRLTVL.

The chain uses TRBV11-1 and TRBJ2-5, with 11 nucleotides matching TRBD2. Germline V gives CDR1 SGHAT, CDR2 FQDESV (reference sequence). The CDR3 extends over 15 amino acids. The junction had 7 bases not matched to a gene; V was cut back by 6 bases and J by 4 bases. As DNA, the CDR3 is TGTGCCAGCAGATTAACTAGCGGGAGCCTAGAGACCCAGTACTTC. Translated: CASRLTSGSLETQYF.

This chain links TRBV27 with TRBJ1-2, with TRBD1 matching over 7 bases. The CDR3 totals 16 residues. Germline lookup yields CDR1 MNHEY and CDR2 SMNVEV (reference sequence). V dropped 5 bases and J dropped 3; count of bases not matched to a gene: 12. DNA of the CDR3: TGTGCCAGCAGTCCCCACAACAGGGGTCGGGACTATGGCTACACCTTC. Amino acids: CASSPHNRGRDYGYTF.

This clone was observed a single time. The chain is built from TRBV2 and TRBJ1-1; 11 bases agree with TRBD1. CDR3 length equals 14 residues. The V segment lost 5 bases and the J segment 8 bases; nucleotides outside the gene matches: 7. Germline CDR1 and CDR2: SNHLY and FYNNEI. The CDR3 DNA is TGTGCCAGCAGTATAGGACAGGGGGCATCAGAAGCTTTCTTT. Encoded protein: CASSIGQGASEAFF. Complete variable domain (other parts from reference TRBV2 and TRBJ1-1): EPEVTQTPSHQVTQMGQEVILRCVPISNHLYFYWYRQILGQKVEFLVSFYNNEISEKSEIFDDQFSVERPDGSNFTLKIRSTKLEDSAMYFCASSIGQGASEAFFGQGTRLTVV.

The CDR3 sequence: CASSLEGLGTGIDEQFF. The CDR3 DNA reads TGTGCCAGTAGTCTCGAGGGTCTGGGGACAGGTATCGATGAGCAGTTCTTC. This chain connects TRBV19 to TRBJ2-1; TRBD1 aligns across 8 bases. Per the germline V gene, CDR1 is LNHDA and CDR2 is SQIVND (reference sequence). This CDR3 is built from 17 residues. V lost 5 bases to trimming and J lost 8 bases; unmatched junction nucleotides: 17.

The CDR3 sequence: CASSPNYDEQYF. CDR3 bases: TGTGCCAGCAGTCCTAACTATGACGAGCAGTACTTC. V is TRBV28 and J is TRBJ2-7, with D unclear. Germline V gene data show CDR1 as MDHEN and CDR2 as SYDVKM. With 5 bases removed from V and 5 bases from J, the gap between germline ends came to 10 bases. The CDR3 totals 12 residues.